One sample yielded the 27 T cell receptor beta chains listed below, sequenced in a study of T cell responses to AZD1222 COVID-19 vaccine. Repertoires were generated with immunoSEQ multiplex PCR, while TCRdb's copy carries only in-frame clones and drops some. Among around 140,000 clones listed, over 75% were seen once. The specimen was peripheral blood, collected 28 days after the second dose of the MenACWY control vaccine. The receptors originated from an adult who received the MenACWY meningococcal vaccine as a control.

The rearrangement joins TRBV27 to TRBJ2-7; D unclear. From germline, CDR1 is MNHEY and CDR2 SMNVEV (reference sequence). The CDR3 has 13 residues. V lost 5 bases and J 0 bases, leaving 8 bases between the germline ends. The CDR3 DNA follows: TGTGCCAGCAGTCCGACGGGCTCCTACGAGCAGTACTTC. It encodes CASSPTGSYEQYF.

This clone was observed once. The chain combines TRBV10-3 with TRBJ2-1; TRBD1 or TRBD2 may be the D gene (5 bases each). Trimming took off 10 bases at V and 4 bases at J, with 14 bases between the two ends. The CDR3 totals 13 residues. In germline, CDR1 is ENHRY, CDR2 SYGVKD. Here the CDR3 DNA reads TGTGCCACCGCCGGGGACCCTTACAATGAGCAGTTCTTC. As protein: CATAGDPYNEQFF.

This clone has just one count. This chain uses TRBV13 with TRBJ1-2; unclear D gene. Germline CDR1 is PRHDT and CDR2 is FYEKMQ (reference sequence). CDR3 size: 14 residues. V lost 2 bases, J lost 7 bases, and 14 bases lay in between. The CDR3 coding sequence is TGTGCCAGCAGCTTACAACCCCGTCTTATTGGCTACACCTTC. Translated, it gives CASSLQPRLIGYTF.

V is TRBV19 and J is TRBJ1-1; 8 positions match TRBD1. The trim removed 1 base at V and 5 bases at J, leaving 6 bases unmatched. Per the germline V gene, CDR1 is LNHDA and CDR2 is SQIVND (reference sequence). The CDR3 length is 15 residues. CDR3 sequence reads: CASSIGAGGRTEAFF. The CDR3 bases are TGTGCCAGTAGTATAGGAGCAGGGGGCAGGACTGAAGCTTTCTTT.

This clone was counted only a few times. The V and J genes are TRBV28 and TRBJ1-1; D gene ambiguous. CDR1 MDHEN and CDR2 SYDVKM come from the germline V gene. V lost 2 bases to trimming and J lost 4 bases, with 8 bases between them. The CDR3 has 13 residues. The CDR3 loop is CASSLGRGTEAFF. CDR3 nucleotide sequence: TGTGCCAGCAGTTTAGGCCGGGGCACTGAAGCTTTCTTT.

The J gene is TRBJ1-1, the V gene TRBV18, with D perhaps TRBD1 (6 bases). Germline-derived CDR1 and CDR2 are KGHSH and LQKENI. The CDR3 covers 13 residues. Trimming removed 5 bases at V and 3 bases at J, with 10 bases between. CDR3 loop: CASSGYRDTEAFF. The CDR3 DNA reads TGTGCCAGCTCAGGATACAGGGACACTGAAGCTTTCTTT.

This clone has a handful of counts. This chain links TRBV20-1 with TRBJ1-5, with a possible D match to TRBD1 (5 bases). With 3 bases removed from V and 6 bases from J, the gap between germline ends came to 9 bases. The CDR3 contains 12 residues. From germline, CDR1 is DFQATT and CDR2 SNEGSKA (reference sequence). CDR3 sequence (DNA): TGCAGTGCTAGTCAGGGAGGTCAGCCCCAGCATTTT. It yields the protein CSASQGGQPQHF.

This clone has a handful of counts. V is TRBV12-3 or TRBV12-4 and J is TRBJ2-2; 8 bases match TRBD1. This CDR3 spans 13 amino acids. Trimming cost V 6 bases and J 6 bases; bases outside gene matches: 3. The CDR3 nucleotides are TGTGCCAGCAGGGAACAGGGGGCCGGGGAGCTGTTTTTT. It encodes CASREQGAGELFF.

The rearrangement uses TRBV2 and TRBJ1-5; no clear D. Germline lookup yields CDR1 SNHLY and CDR2 FYNNEI. V shed 6 bases and J shed 2 bases, with 11 bases lying between them. The CDR3 loop spans 14 amino acids. This chain's CDR3 is CASRILRGNQPQHF. The CDR3 nucleotides read TGTGCCAGCAGGATCCTTAGAGGCAATCAGCCCCAGCATTTT.

The CDR3, as DNA: TGTGCCAGTTCCGGGGCTCTAGAAGCTTTCTTT. Protein product: CASSGALEAFF. The rearrangement links TRBV25-1 to TRBJ1-1; maybe TRBD1 (5 bases). V was shortened by 9 bases and J by 8 bases, with 13 bases between the two germline ends. The CDR3 is made up of 11 amino acids. The germline V gene has CDR1 MGHDK and CDR2 SYGVNS.

CDR3 DNA: TGTGCCAGCAGGGCCCTCTCTAGCGGAACCTACAATGAGCAGTTCTTC. As protein: CASRALSSGTYNEQFF. The rearrangement joins TRBV28 to TRBJ2-1, with 7 positions matching TRBD2. With V trimmed by 6 bases and J by 2 bases, 10 bases remained unmatched. Germline CDR1 is MDHEN and CDR2 is SYDVKM. This CDR3 is 16 amino acids long.

CDR3 bases: TGCGCCAGCAGCTTGCGACCCGAGGACAGGGATCGCTATGGCTACACCTTC. As protein: CASSLRPEDRDRYGYTF. This chain joins TRBV5-1 and TRBJ1-2; TRBD1 matches at 8 bases. In germline, CDR1 is SGHRS, CDR2 YFSETQ. J lost 4 bases, V lost 1 base, and 12 bases had no gene match. There are 17 residues in the CDR3. The whole variable domain, filled in from reference TRBV5-1 and TRBJ1-2, reads KAGVTQTPRYLIKTRGQQVTLSCSPISGHRSVSWYQQTPGQGLQFLFEYFSETQRNKGNFPGRFSGRQFSNSRSEMNVSTLELGDSALYLCASSLRPEDRDRYGYTFGSGTRLTVV.

This chain links TRBV5-1 with TRBJ2-5; possible D gene TRBD2, 5 bases. Germline assignment: CDR1 SGHRS and CDR2 YFSETQ. CDR3 length equals 13 residues. V dropped 4 bases and J dropped 5 bases, with 12 bases sitting between them. The CDR3 nucleotides read TGCGCCAGCAGCACGGACTGGGCGGAGACCCAGTACTTC. Amino acid sequence: CASSTDWAETQYF.

The rearrangement links TRBV10-3 to TRBJ1-1; D remains unclear. Between the trimmed V and J ends, which lost 8 bases and 4 bases, there was a span of 14 bases. This CDR3 is built from 13 residues. CDR1 ENHRY and CDR2 SYGVKD come from the germline V gene. The CDR3 spells CAIGREIGTEAFF. The CDR3 DNA follows: TGTGCCATCGGAAGGGAGATAGGCACTGAAGCTTTCTTT.

The J gene is TRBJ1-3, the V gene TRBV7-2, with D possibly being TRBD1 (5 bases). Germline assignment: CDR1 SGHTA and CDR2 FQGNSA. V lost 1 base and J lost 0, with 16 bases in between. The CDR3 sequence is 18 residues long. The CDR3 nucleotides are TGTGCCAGCAGCTTAGATTCTGGCAGGGCCGCCTCTGGAAACACCATATATTTT. Its translation is CASSLDSGRAASGNTIYF.

CDR3 protein: CASSYQELYGYTF. CDR3 in DNA: TGTGCCAGCAGTTACCAGGAGCTCTATGGCTACACCTTC. The chain carries TRBV6-6 and TRBJ1-2; D is uncertain. The V and J ends lost 2 bases and 4 bases respectively, with 8 bases between them. The CDR3 has 13 amino acids. From germline, CDR1 is MNHNY and CDR2 SVGAGI (reference sequence).

The chain combines TRBV7-9 with TRBJ1-1; possibly TRBD1 for D (5 bases). Trimming stripped 5 bases from V and 0 bases from J, with 10 bases between. The CDR3 totals 14 residues. Germline loops: CDR1 SEHNR, CDR2 FQNEAQ (reference sequence). The CDR3 bases are TGTGCCAGCAGCCCAGACAGTTTGAACACTGAAGCTTTCTTT. It is translated as CASSPDSLNTEAFF.

DNA for the CDR3: TGTGCCAGCAGCTGGAAGGTGGGGTATAAGGACACTGAAGCTTTCTTT. Translated: CASSWKVGYKDTEAFF. The rearrangement uses TRBV5-6 and TRBJ1-1; D remains unclear. The CDR3 length is 16 residues. Germline V gene sequence: CDR1 SGHDT, CDR2 YYEEEE. V was pared by 3 bases and J by 3 bases, with 18 bases between.

CDR3 coding DNA: TGTGCCAGTAGTGGGATCGACCGGGACGGTCTTATACCTGAAGCTTTCTTT. Protein sequence: CASSGIDRDGLIPEAFF. The chain carries TRBV19 and TRBJ1-1; a possible D gene is TRBD1 (5 bases). V was pared by 5 bases and J by 6 bases, with 25 bases between. CDR3 length: 17 amino acids. The germline gives CDR1 LNHDA, CDR2 SQIVND (reference sequence).

The V call is TRBV7-9, the J call TRBJ1-2; D is perhaps TRBD1 (5 bases). Germline lookup yields CDR1 SEHNR and CDR2 FQNEAQ (reference sequence). The CDR3 is 13 residues long. Trimming pared 6 bases from V and 4 bases from J, leaving 12 bases between. CDR3 residues: CASRPTEFYGYTF. The CDR3 nucleotides read TGTGCCAGCAGACCGACAGAATTCTATGGCTACACCTTC.

This chain joins TRBV28 and TRBJ2-1, with D maybe TRBD2 (5 bases). Germline V gene lookup returns CDR1 MDHEN and CDR2 SYDVKM. The CDR3 is made up of 11 amino acids. The germline V and J ends were trimmed by 5 bases and 11 bases, with 10 bases remaining between them. CDR3 sequence reads: CASSQLGKQFF. The CDR3 DNA reads TGTGCCAGCAGTCAACTAGGCAAGCAGTTCTTC.

The chain has TRBV7-2 and TRBJ2-7, with 14 positions matching TRBD2. In germline, CDR1 is SGHTA, CDR2 FQGNSA. This CDR3 spans 18 amino acids. J gave up 6 bases and V 1 base, and 11 bases lay outside the gene matches. CDR3 loop: CASSLGLIVGLAGGEQYF. The CDR3 DNA reads TGTGCCAGCAGCTTAGGTTTAATAGTAGGACTAGCGGGAGGCGAGCAGTACTTC.

In DNA form, the CDR3 reads TGTGCCAGCCTGCTCACAGATACGCAGTATTTT. Its protein product is CASLLTDTQYF. This chain connects TRBV18 to TRBJ2-3; no clear D gene. Germline loops: CDR1 KGHSH, CDR2 LQKENI. The CDR3 extends over 11 amino acids. Between the trimmed V and J ends, which lost 8 bases and 2 bases, there was a span of 5 bases.

This rearrangement joins TRBV2 to TRBJ1-5; D call uncertain. Germline CDR1 SNHLY, CDR2 FYNNEI. V was cut by 3 bases and J by 0 bases, with 9 bases left in between. This CDR3 spans 15 amino acids. Here the CDR3 reads CASSDSGYSNQPQHF. The CDR3 DNA reads as TGTGCCAGCAGTGATTCGGGGTATAGCAATCAGCCCCAGCATTTT.

The rearrangement links TRBV18 to TRBJ2-5, with D hard to call. Germline V gene sequence: CDR1 KGHSH, CDR2 LQKENI. The CDR3 length is 12 residues. V dropped 2 bases and J dropped 2 bases, with 3 bases sitting between them. CDR3 nucleotides: TGTGCCAGCTCACCAGGTCAAGAGACCCAGTACTTC. Its protein product is CASSPGQETQYF.

As concerns this clone: The same CDR3 is also encoded by other DNA sequences in this sample. The V gene is TRBV6-2 or TRBV6-3, the J gene TRBJ1-2; D is possibly TRBD1 (5 bases). The germline gives CDR1 MNHEY, CDR2 SVGEGT. With 5 bases removed from V and 7 bases from J, the gap between germline ends came to 11 bases. The CDR3 contains 12 residues. The CDR3 here is CASSPGRRGYTF. CDR3 DNA: TGTGCCAGCAGTCCGGGACGACGTGGCTACACCTTC.

The genes are TRBV19 and TRBJ2-5, with D hard to call. CDR1 is LNHDA, CDR2 SQIVND, per germline (reference sequence). The CDR3 is 12 residues long. The V and J ends lost 1 base and 2 bases respectively, with 2 bases between them. The CDR3 DNA reads as TGTGCCAGTAGTATAGCACAAGAGACCCAGTACTTC. Protein product: CASSIAQETQYF.